These T cell receptor beta chains were read from a single sample in a study of control samples from healthy donors and cancer patients. Using immunoSEQ multiplex PCR, the repertoire was profiled, and TCRdb retains in-frame clones only, with some absent. There are more than 70,000 clones in the sample; 94% occur only once, and under 3.5% lies in the top ten. The sample was blood. These receptors were obtained from a woman under 40 in good health. Both conserved end residues are part of each CDR3. D genes are given only for firm matches. The size entry is marked missing in some rows and otherwise reads once, few, many or a size class.

clone_size | j_call | d_call | v_call | cdr3_aa | cdr3_nt
- | TRBJ2-7 | TRBD1 | TRBV15 | CATSRERDRGLEQYF | TGTGCCACCAGCAGAGAAAGGGACAGGGGTTTGGAGCAGTACTTC
- | TRBJ2-5 | TRBD1 | TRBV2 | CASSKGQAWETQYF | TGTGCCAGCAGTAAAGGACAGGCCTGGGAGACCCAGTACTTC
once | TRBJ2-3 | TRBD2 | TRBV2 | CASSGLAGTDTQYF | TGTGCCAGCAGTGGCCTAGCGGGTACAGATACGCAGTATTTT
- | TRBJ1-2 | - | TRBV7-2 | CASSLNQIGYTF | TGTGCCAGCAGCTTAAACCAGATTGGCTACACCTTC
- | TRBJ2-7 | - | TRBV7-3 | CASRETELSSYEQYF | TGTGCCAGCAGAGAAACAGAGCTCAGCTCCTACGAGCAGTACTTC
once | TRBJ1-6 | - | TRBV6-5 | CASSDFGDNSPLHF | TGTGCCAGCAGCGATTTTGGGGATAATTCACCCCTCCACTTT
- | TRBJ2-1 | - | TRBV11-3 | CASSPGGTEQFF | TGTGCCAGCAGCCCGGGTGGCACTGAGCAGTTCTTC
- | TRBJ2-2 | - | TRBV7-3 | CASSLVGGPGELFF | TGTGCCAGCAGCTTAGTCGGGGGCCCCGGGGAGCTGTTTTTT
- | TRBJ1-2 | - | TRBV5-4 | CASSSEGGALSGYTF | TGTGCCAGCAGCTCGGAGGGGGGCGCTCTCTCAGGCTACACCTTC
- | TRBJ1-4 | - | TRBV20-1 | CSASWPAATNEKLFF | TGCAGTGCTAGTTGGCCGGCCGCAACTAATGAAAAACTGTTTTTT
- | TRBJ1-1 | - | TRBV4-1 | CASSHTENTEAFF | TGCGCCAGCAGCCATACAGAGAACACTGAAGCTTTCTTT
- | TRBJ1-3 | - | TRBV21-1 | CASSKAGRTGNTIYF | TGTGCCAGCAGCAAAGCGGGCCGAACTGGAAACACCATATATTTT
- | TRBJ1-2 | TRBD1 | TRBV3-1/TRBV3-2 | CASSPTGGGYTF | TGTGCCAGCAGCCCGACAGGGGGTGGCTACACCTTC
- | TRBJ1-5 | - | TRBV6-5 | CASSLEVSNQPQHF | TGTGCCAGCAGCTTGGAAGTGTCCAATCAGCCCCAGCATTTT
- | TRBJ2-3 | TRBD2 | TRBV6-5 | CASTDGGGADTQYF | TGTGCCAGCACCGACGGGGGGGGAGCAGATACGCAGTATTTT
- | TRBJ1-4 | TRBD1 | TRBV14 | CASSQEGLRTGRHEKLFF | TGTGCCAGCAGCCAAGAGGGCTTGCGGACAGGGCGGCACGAAAAACTGTTTTTT
- | TRBJ1-1 | TRBD1 | TRBV28 | CASSLSTGGSDITEAFF | TGTGCCAGCAGTCTGTCTACAGGGGGAAGCGATATCACTGAAGCTTTCTTT
- | TRBJ1-1 | - | TRBV21-1 | CASSNGQMSTEAFF | TGTGCCAGCAGCAATGGACAGATGAGTACTGAAGCTTTCTTT
- | TRBJ1-2 | TRBD1 | TRBV6-5 | CASRTQGTYGYTF | TGTGCCAGTCGGACACAGGGGACCTATGGCTACACCTTC
- | TRBJ1-3 | - | TRBV15 | CATSRDMGSSGNTIYF | TGTGCCACCAGCAGAGATATGGGTTCGTCTGGAAACACCATATATTTT
- | TRBJ2-1 | - | TRBV6-5 | CASSYLQGVEQFF | TGTGCCAGCAGTTACCTACAGGGCGTTGAGCAGTTCTTC
- | TRBJ2-1 | - | TRBV7-9 | CASSSLGDPYNEQFF | TGTGCCAGCAGCAGCCTGGGGGACCCTTACAATGAGCAGTTCTTC
- | TRBJ2-5 | - | TRBV5-1 | CASSLGVLGETQYF | TGCGCCAGCAGCTTGGGGGTACTAGGGGAGACCCAGTACTTC
- | TRBJ1-2 | - | TRBV19 | CASSTGQNYGYTF | TGTGCCAGTAGTACGGGACAAAACTATGGCTACACCTTC
- | TRBJ1-2 | - | TRBV13 | CASSLAAGANYGYTF | TGTGCCAGCAGCTTAGCGGCGGGAGCTAACTATGGCTACACCTTC
- | TRBJ1-5 | - | TRBV2 | CASSEFAQEAQHF | TGTGCCAGCAGTGAATTCGCTCAGGAGGCCCAGCATTTT
- | TRBJ1-2 | - | TRBV2 | CASSHSTNYGYTF | TGTGCCAGCAGCCACAGCACTAACTATGGCTACACCTTC
- | TRBJ1-1 | - | TRBV7-9 | CASRDTLNTEAFF | TGTGCCAGCCGGGACACCTTGAACACTGAAGCTTTCTTT
- | TRBJ2-7 | - | TRBV5-5 | CASSFLDTGSYEQYF | TGTGCCAGCAGCTTTTTGGACACGGGCTCCTACGAGCAGTACTTC
- | TRBJ1-2 | - | TRBV3-1/TRBV3-2 | CASSTRRGRVWGYTF | TGTGCCAGCAGCACCCGCCGAGGCCGCGTATGGGGCTACACCTTC
- | TRBJ2-2 | TRBD1 | TRBV19 | CASSETGGGGELFF | TGTGCCAGTAGTGAGACAGGGGGCGGCGGGGAGCTGTTTTTT